This passage covers 27 T cell receptor beta chains from one sample sequenced in a study of response to subunit inactivated influenza vaccine. TCRdb re-derived calls from the RT-PCR reads in MiXCR, one entry per CDR3 protein. The sample includes more than 700,000 distinct CDR3 sequences, 21% of them seen just once. Sequencing was performed on PBMCs from blood, taken roughly 5 days after vaccination. These receptors all stem from a man in his fifties or sixties who received an inactivated influenza vaccine.

The V call is TRBV20-1, the J call TRBJ2-1, with D tentatively TRBD2 (5 bases). V was shortened by 3 bases and J by 3 bases, with 18 bases between the two germline ends. Per the germline V gene, CDR1 is DFQATT and CDR2 is SNEGSKA (reference sequence). CDR3 size: 16 residues. The CDR3 region has the DNA TGCAGTGCTAGCGGGTCTCTAGCCGGAGACTACAATGAGCAGTTCTTC. Translation: CSASGSLAGDYNEQFF.

CDR3 nucleotides: TGCGCCAGCAGCCAAGTCTCCGGGACAGTCTACAATGAGCAGTTCTTC. Encoded protein: CASSQVSGTVYNEQFF. The J gene is TRBJ2-1, the V gene TRBV4-1; TRBD1 matches at 7 bases. V was pared by 1 base and J by 3 bases, with 6 bases of the junction left unmatched. Germline CDR1 reads MGHRA; CDR2 reads YSYEKL. This CDR3 region has 16 residues.

This sequence joins TRBV29-1 and TRBJ1-2, with D possibly being TRBD1 (5 bases). The CDR3 has 12 residues. Germline CDR1 reads SQVTM; CDR2 reads ANQGSEA. V was cut by 4 bases and J by 8 bases, with 14 bases left in between. The CDR3 DNA follows: TGCAGCGTTGTGCAGGGCCAGAGGGGCTACACCTTC. Translating it yields CSVVQGQRGYTF.

This clonotype was detected only a few times. The chain recombines TRBV7-2 with TRBJ2-2; no clear D gene. Trimming stripped 4 bases from V and 6 bases from J, with 12 bases between. Germline V gene lookup returns CDR1 SGHTA and CDR2 FQGNSA. This CDR3 is 14 amino acids long. CDR3 region: CASSSGLAAGELFF. Here the CDR3 DNA reads TGTGCCAGCAGCTCGGGCCTGGCCGCCGGGGAGCTGTTTTTT.

This clonotype was seen more than once but under ten times. The rearrangement joins TRBV7-2 to TRBJ1-4; perhaps TRBD1 as D (6 bases). The CDR3 contains 14 residues. V dropped 5 bases and J dropped 7 bases, with 14 bases sitting between them. The germline gives CDR1 SGHTA, CDR2 FQGNSA. CDR3 in amino acids: CASSRGGGSEKLFF. DNA of the CDR3: TGTGCCAGCAGCAGGGGGGGAGGGTCTGAAAAACTGTTTTTT.

This chain joins TRBV29-1 and TRBJ2-7; D ambiguous. Germline-derived CDR1 and CDR2 are SQVTM and ANQGSEA. The V gene lost 4 bases and the J gene lost 3 bases, with 13 bases spanning the gap. The CDR3 is 13 residues long. In nucleotides, the CDR3 is TGCAGCGTTGGTTTAGAAAATGACTACGAGCAGTACTTC. This translates into CSVGLENDYEQYF.

V and J are TRBV7-9 and TRBJ2-2; 7 bases align to TRBD1. The junction had 4 bases not matched to a gene; V was cut back by 3 bases and J by 0 bases. Germline V gives CDR1 SEHNR, CDR2 FQNEAQ (reference sequence). This CDR3 contains 16 residues. The CDR3 DNA sequence: TGTGCCAGCAGCTTTGCCGGGACAGCGAACACCGGGGAGCTGTTTTTT. Translating it yields CASSFAGTANTGELFF. Full variable domain (remainder filled in from reference TRBV7-9 and TRBJ2-2): DTGVSQNPRHKITKRGQNVTFRCDPISEHNRLYWYRQTLGQGPEFLTYFQNEAQLEKSRLLSDRFSAERPKGSFSTLEIQRTEQGDSAMYLCASSFAGTANTGELFFGEGSRLTVL.

The V gene is TRBV5-5, the J gene TRBJ1-2; 9 nucleotides match TRBD1. This CDR3 region has 18 residues. V was clipped by 0 bases and J by 4 bases; unmatched bases: 13. Germline CDR1 reads SGHKS; CDR2 reads YYEKEE (reference sequence). The CDR3: CASSLVAGTGRESYGYTF. The CDR3 coding sequence is TGTGCCAGCAGCTTGGTCGCCGGGACAGGGAGAGAAAGCTATGGCTACACCTTC.

This clonotype was seen more than once but under ten times. This chain joins TRBV6-1 and TRBJ2-7; D gene unclear. V was pared by 7 bases and J by 4 bases, with 17 bases between. Germline V lookup: CDR1 MNHNS, CDR2 SASEGT. There are 14 residues in the CDR3. The CDR3 loop reads CASTIRPGEYEQYF. The CDR3 DNA reads TGTGCCAGCACCATACGCCCGGGCGAGTACGAGCAGTACTTC.

This clonotype has a count of ten or more. The J gene is TRBJ2-3, the V gene TRBV5-1; 14 bases are a match to TRBD2. Germline CDR1 SGHRS, CDR2 YFSETQ. V shed 5 bases and J 4 bases; nucleotides not matched to a gene: 12. CDR3 length equals 18 residues. CDR3 bases: TGCGCCAGCAGGACAAGACTAGCGGGGGGGCAGTGGGCAGATACGCAGTATTTT. This codes for CASRTRLAGGQWADTQYF.

This clonotype showed up just a few times. The DNA of the CDR3 is TGCAGCGTTGGGGGACGGAGCTACGAGCAGTACTTC. Protein: CSVGGRSYEQYF. The chain combines TRBV29-1 with TRBJ2-7; D tentatively reads TRBD1 or TRBD2 (5 bases each). With 4 bases removed from V and 3 bases from J, the gap between germline ends came to 10 bases. This CDR3 is built from 12 residues. Germline CDR1 is SQVTM and CDR2 is ANQGSEA.

This clonotype showed up just a few times. The rearrangement uses TRBV9 and TRBJ2-2, with 8 bases that match TRBD1. Looked up from germline, CDR1 is SGDLS and CDR2 is YYNGEE. The CDR3 is made up of 16 amino acids. J lost 2 bases, V lost 4 bases, and 7 bases had no gene match. The CDR3 spells CASSLGQGLNTGELFF. The DNA of the CDR3 is TGTGCCAGCAGCCTAGGACAGGGCCTTAACACCGGGGAGCTGTTTTTT.

This clonotype was counted only a few times. V usage is TRBV15 and J usage is TRBJ2-7; D tentatively reads TRBD1 or TRBD2 (6 bases each). The CDR3 is 15 amino acids. Trimming took off 0 bases at V and 4 bases at J, with 13 bases between the two ends. The germline gives CDR1 LNHNV, CDR2 YYDKDF (reference sequence). The chain's CDR3 is CATSRDWGASYEQYF. The CDR3 nucleotides read TGTGCCACCAGCAGAGATTGGGGGGCTAGTTACGAGCAGTACTTC.

The chain uses TRBV27 and TRBJ2-3, with 8 bases fitting TRBD1. Germline CDR1 reads MNHEY; CDR2 reads SMNVEV (reference sequence). The CDR3 has 16 residues. Trimming cost V 5 bases and J 11 bases; bases outside gene matches: 18. CDR3 loop: CASSNRQGLGRVQQYF. The DNA of the CDR3 is TGTGCCAGCAGTAACCGACAGGGGTTAGGTCGGGTACAGCAGTATTTT.

In its sample, this clonotype was seen many times. This chain links TRBV6-1 with TRBJ2-5; D tentatively fits TRBD1 or TRBD2 (5 bases each). CDR1 and CDR2 (germline): MNHNS, SASEGT. The germline V and J ends were trimmed by 9 bases and 4 bases, with 15 bases remaining between them. The CDR3 is 13 residues long. The CDR3 loop reads CASTWDRIETQYF. CDR3 DNA sequence: TGTGCCAGTACTTGGGACCGAATAGAGACCCAGTACTTC.

This clonotype has only a few counts. The chain links TRBV12-5 to TRBJ2-5, with D possibly being TRBD1 (6 bases). The germline gives CDR1 LGHNT, CDR2 FRNRAP. V shed 5 bases and J shed 2 bases, with 12 bases lying between them. This CDR3 has 14 residues. CDR3 region: CASGPWTAQETQYF. As DNA, the CDR3 is TGTGCTAGTGGTCCATGGACAGCGCAAGAGACCCAGTACTTC.

The rearrangement links TRBV6-1 to TRBJ2-5; maybe TRBD1 (6 bases). The V and J ends lost 5 bases and 5 bases respectively, with 15 bases between them. Germline-derived CDR1 and CDR2 are MNHNS and SASEGT. The CDR3 covers 14 residues. CDR3 coding DNA: TGTGCCAGCAGTAGGTCAGGGGCTAGGGAGACCCAGTACTTC. The encoded protein is CASSRSGARETQYF.

This clonotype was seen a few times. The V gene is TRBV19, the J gene TRBJ2-7; 10 nucleotides align to TRBD1. Germline V gene lookup returns CDR1 LNHDA and CDR2 SQIVND (reference sequence). The length of the CDR3 is 13 residues. V was pared by 8 bases and J by 6 bases, with 7 bases of the junction left unmatched. The CDR3 loop reads CASSGTGVGEQYF. CDR3 nucleotides: TGTGCCAGTTCCGGGACAGGGGTTGGCGAGCAGTACTTC.

This chain links TRBV20-1 with TRBJ2-7; 11 bases are shared with TRBD2. This CDR3 comprises 14 residues. V lost 5 bases to trimming and J lost 1 base; unmatched junction nucleotides: 4. Germline V gene sequence: CDR1 DFQATT, CDR2 SNEGSKA (reference sequence). The CDR3 sequence is CSADSGGASYEQYF. The CDR3 nucleotides are TGCAGTGCTGATAGCGGGGGGGCTTCCTACGAGCAGTACTTC.

The V call is TRBV28, the J call TRBJ2-7; TRBD2 might be the D (6 bases). Trimming pared 7 bases from V and 7 bases from J, leaving 11 bases between. Germline V gives CDR1 MDHEN, CDR2 SYDVKM. The CDR3 is 11 amino acids. The CDR3: CASTDAGEQYF. CDR3 DNA: TGTGCCAGCACCGATGCGGGGGAGCAGTACTTC.

The V call is TRBV5-8, the J call TRBJ2-2; D gene ambiguous. V was pared by 2 bases and J by 6 bases, with 8 bases between. This CDR3 spans 13 amino acids. The germline V gene has CDR1 SGHTS and CDR2 YDEGEE. The DNA for the CDR3 is TGTGCCAGCAGCTTAACAGTCTCCGGGGAGCTGTTTTTT. Amino acids: CASSLTVSGELFF.

There are a few counts of this clonotype. J is TRBJ1-2 and V is TRBV5-1; possible D gene TRBD1, 6 bases. The V gene's germline CDR1 is SGHRS and CDR2 YFSETQ. With 4 bases removed from V and 7 bases from J, the gap between germline ends came to 14 bases. The CDR3 contains 13 residues. The CDR3 nucleotides read TGCGCCAGCAGCCCCCCGGGACAAGTTGGCTACACCTTC. The encoded protein is CASSPPGQVGYTF.

This clonotype has just a few counts. The chain couples TRBV6-2 or TRBV6-3 to TRBJ1-1, with a possible D match to TRBD1 (5 bases). Germline V gives CDR1 MNHEY, CDR2 SVGEGT. Trimming left V 7 bases short and J 11 bases short, with 23 bases between. CDR3 size: 14 residues. CDR3 bases: TGTGCCAGCAATAAAGAGATTCCAGGGCCCGCGGCTTTCTTT. Its protein product is CASNKEIPGPAAFF.

The chain recombines TRBV24-1 with TRBJ2-5; D is ambiguous. Germline V gives CDR1 KGHDR, CDR2 SFDVKD. V was trimmed by 3 bases and J by 6 bases, leaving 10 bases between them. CDR3 length: 13 amino acids. The CDR3 sequence: CATSDATLKTQYF. The CDR3 DNA sequence: TGTGCCACCAGTGATGCAACCCTAAAGACCCAGTACTTC.

There are a few counts of this clonotype. This chain uses TRBV15 with TRBJ2-1; D unresolved. Germline values: CDR1 LNHNV, CDR2 YYDKDF (reference sequence). Trimming shortened V by 3 bases and J by 4 bases, and 7 bases separated the two germline ends. The CDR3 has 13 residues. The chain's CDR3 is CATSSRVYNEQFF. The CDR3 nucleotides are TGTGCCACCAGCAGTAGAGTATACAATGAGCAGTTCTTC.

Ten or more counts support this clonotype. The V and J genes are TRBV5-1 and TRBJ1-1; a possible D gene is TRBD1 (6 bases). Germline V gene data show CDR1 as SGHRS and CDR2 as YFSETQ. The CDR3 loop spans 17 amino acids. Trimming removed 2 bases at V and 1 base at J, with 18 bases between. Here the CDR3 reads CASSLLPQGAPNTEAFF. CDR3 sequence (DNA): TGCGCCAGCAGCTTACTTCCACAGGGAGCCCCGAACACTGAAGCTTTCTTT.

This clonotype was counted only a few times. V usage is TRBV4-2 and J usage is TRBJ2-2; D is tentatively TRBD1 or TRBD2 (5 bases each). Germline CDR1 and CDR2: LGHNA and YNFKEQ. Trimming removed 1 base from V and 6 bases from J, with 15 bases in between. The CDR3 consists of 16 residues. CDR3 nucleotide sequence: TGTGCCAGCAGCCAAGGAAAGATCCTGGGGGCCGGGGAGCTGTTTTTT. Its translation: CASSQGKILGAGELFF.